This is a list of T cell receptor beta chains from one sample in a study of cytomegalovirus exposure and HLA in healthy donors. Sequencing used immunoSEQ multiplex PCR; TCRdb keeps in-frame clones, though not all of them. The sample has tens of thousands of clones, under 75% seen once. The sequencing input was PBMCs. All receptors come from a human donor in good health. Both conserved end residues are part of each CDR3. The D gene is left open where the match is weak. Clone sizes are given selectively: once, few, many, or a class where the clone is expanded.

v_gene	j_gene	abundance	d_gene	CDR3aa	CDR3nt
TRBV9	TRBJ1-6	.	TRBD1	CASSEPTGWNSPLHF	TGTGCCAGCAGCGAGCCGACAGGGTGGAATTCACCCCTCCACTTT
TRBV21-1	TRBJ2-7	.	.	CASSKYKSRVLYRYEQYF	TGTGCCAGCAGCAAATATAAGAGTCGGGTCTTGTATCGGTACGAGCAGTACTTC
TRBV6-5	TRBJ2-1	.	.	CASSYTASSYNEQFF	TGTGCCAGCAGTTACACGGCTAGCTCCTACAATGAGCAGTTCTTC
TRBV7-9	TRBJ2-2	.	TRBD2	CASSSSGGNTGELFF	TGTGCCAGCAGCTCTAGCGGGGGGAACACCGGGGAGCTGTTTTTT
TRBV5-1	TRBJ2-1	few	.	CASSAYRVYNEQFF	TGCGCCAGCAGCGCGTACAGGGTTTACAATGAGCAGTTCTTC
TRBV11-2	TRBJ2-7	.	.	CASSLERYSYEQYF	TGTGCCAGCAGCTTAGAGCGGTACTCCTACGAGCAGTACTTC
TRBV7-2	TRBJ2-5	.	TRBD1	CASSLGVDRVGETQYF	TGTGCCAGCAGCTTAGGGGTAGACAGGGTGGGGGAGACCCAGTACTTC
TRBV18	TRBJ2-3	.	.	CASSPTENTDTQYF	TGTGCCAGCTCACCGACAGAAAACACAGATACGCAGTATTTT
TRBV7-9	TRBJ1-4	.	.	CASSLGFKGLELFF	TGTGCCAGCAGCTTAGGATTTAAGGGGCTGGAACTGTTTTTT
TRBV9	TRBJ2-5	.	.	CASSVVDETQYF	TGTGCCAGCAGCGTAGTAGATGAGACCCAGTACTTC
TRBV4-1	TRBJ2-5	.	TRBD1	CASSHGWLTGPGQETQYF	TGCGCCAGCAGCCACGGGTGGTTGACAGGGCCGGGGCAAGAGACCCAGTACTTC
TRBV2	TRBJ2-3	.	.	CASSERYSSTDTQYF	TGTGCCAGCAGTGAACGCTATTCTAGCACAGATACGCAGTATTTT
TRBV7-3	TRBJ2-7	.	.	CASSPMPQGLYEQYF	TGTGCCAGCAGCCCAATGCCGCAGGGTCTTTACGAGCAGTACTTC
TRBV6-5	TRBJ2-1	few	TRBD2	CASSRLAGGPNEQFF	TGTGCCAGCAGCCGCCTAGCGGGGGGGCCGAATGAGCAGTTCTTC
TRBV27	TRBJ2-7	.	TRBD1	CASRAPGQGYDEQYF	TGTGCCAGCAGAGCGCCGGGACAGGGATACGACGAGCAGTACTTC
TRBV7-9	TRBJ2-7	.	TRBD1	CASSPLSGQVSYEQYF	TGTGCCAGCAGCCCCCTATCGGGACAGGTTTCCTACGAGCAGTACTTC
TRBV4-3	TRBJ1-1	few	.	CASSQERGGIEAFF	TGCGCCAGCAGCCAAGAACGGGGGGGTATTGAAGCTTTCTTT
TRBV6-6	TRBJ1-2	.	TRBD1	CASSYGTGEGYTF	TGTGCCAGCAGTTACGGGACAGGGGAGGGCTACACCTTC
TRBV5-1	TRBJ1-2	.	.	CASSLRDNRYGYTF	TGCGCCAGCAGCTTGAGGGACAATCGCTATGGCTACACCTTC
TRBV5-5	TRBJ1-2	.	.	CASSPRNDANYGYTF	TGTGCCAGCAGCCCGCGGAACGACGCCAACTATGGCTACACCTTC
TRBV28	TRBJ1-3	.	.	CASSLVQRRGNTIYF	TGTGCCAGCAGTTTGGTACAGCGGCGCGGAAACACCATATATTTT
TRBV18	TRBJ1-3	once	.	CASSPRPGNTIYF	TGTGCCAGCTCACCGCGGCCCGGAAACACCATATATTTT
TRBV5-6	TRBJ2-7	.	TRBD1	CASSRQGSTSYEQYF	TGTGCCAGCAGCCGACAGGGGTCGACTTCCTACGAGCAGTACTTC
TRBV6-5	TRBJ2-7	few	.	CASSSGMREQYF	TGTGCCAGCAGTTCAGGGATGCGGGAGCAGTACTTC
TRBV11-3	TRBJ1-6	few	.	CASSFSGAGSSSPLHF	TGTGCCAGCAGCTTCTCCGGGGCGGGGAGTAGTTCACCCCTCCACTTT
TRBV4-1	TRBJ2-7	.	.	CASSPEVGGMAYEQYF	TGCGCCAGCAGCCCAGAGGTCGGAGGGATGGCCTACGAGCAGTACTTC
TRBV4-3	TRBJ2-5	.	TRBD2	CASSPQYSSGTYQETQYF	TGCGCCAGCAGCCCCCAATACTCTAGCGGGACCTACCAAGAGACCCAGTACTTC
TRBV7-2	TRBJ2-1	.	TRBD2	CASSSRAGGGYNEQFF	TGTGCCAGCAGCTCTAGAGCGGGGGGGGGCTACAATGAGCAGTTCTTC
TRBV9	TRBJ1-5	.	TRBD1	CASSGGGGNQPQHF	TGTGCCAGCAGCGGAGGGGGCGGCAATCAGCCCCAGCATTTT
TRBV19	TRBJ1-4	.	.	CASSARDNEKLFF	TGTGCCAGTAGTGCCCGGGATAATGAAAAACTGTTTTTT